The present entry profiles one T cell receptor beta chain with its context. Its antigen remains undetermined. Nothing much larger sits one base from this clone, and base qualities are not available. The data were obtained in a study of T cell responses to AZD1222 COVID-19 vaccine (dated by TCRdb to about 2021). Notes on the research overall: TCR sequencing was performed for 230 to 250 trial participants, of whom some 200 were given two doses of AZD1222 and approximately 25 were given two doses of MenACWY control vaccine. Trial participants were enrolled by age into subgroups of 18-55, 56-69 and 70-plus years, and around 150, 29 and 61 TCR-sequenced participants, respectively, were included in these subgroups. Overall results and qualifications from the work: Reportedly, close to half of the unique spike-specific TCRs recognized epitopes lying outside the regions that are mutated in the B.1.351 and B.1.1.7 variants. After two AZD1222 doses, spike-specific TCR breadth and depth were significantly higher than at day 0 and than in MenACWY recipients. The 56-69-year group was small, and its depth increase did not reach significance, likely because of low power. No day 14 peak-response samples were available, so repertoires were characterized only after the peak T cell response. CD4 TCRs associated with the vaccine covered the entire spike protein, and the dominant responses were in regions 160-218 and 743-854. Only five or six AZD1222 recipients were SARS-CoV-2 seropositive at baseline, limiting conclusions about previously exposed vaccinees. Participants were mostly white British, with more females than males. The authors suggested clonal diversity may have been underestimated.

The CDR3 regions of human TCRbeta chains were subjected to immunosequencing. In the source study's methods: TCRs in the repertoires were matched against a reference library of SARS-CoV-2-specific TCRs that had been generated with the MIRA antigen-specificity platform. Breadth was defined as the fraction of unique TCRs that were SARS-CoV-2-associated. Depth was defined as the fraction of total T cells that were SARS-CoV-2-associated. Using the MIRA data, each spike-specific TCR was mapped to the spike region that the TCR reacts to and placed in a CD4 or CD8 class. Log10-transformed breadth and depth values were compared by one-way ANOVA with Sidak's multiple comparisons tests. TCRdb obtained this table from immuneACCESS and retained in-frame rearrangements with V and J assigned. These tables miss some clones; where compared with another copy, unresolved V genes account for less than half of the shortfall, and the remainder is unexplained. V, J and clone size are taken as reported in that table, and D and trimming were inferred from the DNA itself. This sample lists 200,000 or so clones; 87% were detected once. Jointly, the top ten make up approximately 2.7% of the sample.

The time point tag for this specimen amounts to: baseline before first vaccination. The treatment or condition label for this specimen denotes: meningococcal conjugate vaccine given as trial control. The vaccinee samples were drawn from two UK trials, COV001 and COV002, one of which was a single-blind randomized controlled phase 2/3 trial testing AZD1222 (ChAdOx1 nCoV-19) in healthy adults. For TCRbeta chain sequencing, PBMC samples were collected from trial participants at day 0 and at day 28 after the second dose. Trimming takes 5 bases from V and 4 bases from J, and the germline ends sit 6 bases apart. Including the terminal cysteine and phenylalanine, the CDR3 comprises 13 residues. Only the CDR3 DNA stays, 39 bases, in frame from base 1. As encoded in the germline V gene, CDR1 is SGHTA while CDR2 is FQGTGA.

The sample consisted of peripheral blood, taken on day 0 of MenACWY control vaccination. The TCR comes from an adult in good health. This receptor chain uses TRBV7-3 and TRBJ2-6; confidence is insufficient to name the D gene. The bases read TGTGCCAGCAGCCTGGGCGGGGCCAACGTCCTGACTTTC. This translates into CASSLGGANVLTF. With all but the CDR3 taken from the reference TRBV7-3 and TRBJ2-6 genes, the full variable domain is: GAGVSQTPSNKVTEKGKYVELRCDPISGHTALYWYRQSLGQGPEFLIYFQGTGAADDSGLPNDRFFAVRPEGSVSTLKIQRTERGDSAVYLCASSLGGANVLTFGAGSRLTVL.